The rows below give T cell receptor beta chains drawn from one sample of a study of radiotherapy plus CTLA-4 blockade in lung cancer. The protocol was immunoSEQ multiplex PCR, while the TCRdb copy is restricted to in-frame clones and leaves out a portion. The data show about 120,000 clones, with over 80% seen just once and under 8% held by the top ten. Source: peripheral blood, taken from a patient treated with radiotherapy plus ipilimumab. The receptors originated from a human donor with non-small cell lung cancer that progressed on radiotherapy plus ipilimumab. Each CDR3 is given with its conserved first and last residue. Fields, in order: D gene, V gene, J gene, CDR3 protein. A D gene is named only where the DNA matches it firmly.

D gene: TRBD1; V gene: TRBV5-1; J gene: TRBJ2-5; CDR3 protein: CASSYPTGGETQYF
D gene: NA; V gene: TRBV11-2; J gene: TRBJ1-2; CDR3 protein: CASSSTAPYGYTF
D gene: NA; V gene: TRBV6-6; J gene: TRBJ2-1; CDR3 protein: CASSYSKASNEQFF
D gene: NA; V gene: TRBV30; J gene: TRBJ2-5; CDR3 protein: CAWRVGERRGETQYF
D gene: NA; V gene: TRBV19; J gene: TRBJ2-7; CDR3 protein: CASSETGTYEQYF
D gene: NA; V gene: TRBV5-7; J gene: NA; CDR3 protein: CASSLGDRRTTESYEQYF
D gene: NA; V gene: TRBV19; J gene: TRBJ1-5; CDR3 protein: CASSSGATHQPQHF
D gene: NA; V gene: TRBV4-2; J gene: TRBJ2-3; CDR3 protein: CASSASPPDTQYF
D gene: TRBD2; V gene: TRBV7-9; J gene: TRBJ2-5; CDR3 protein: CATRAGGVRETQYF
D gene: TRBD1; V gene: TRBV5-1; J gene: TRBJ2-1; CDR3 protein: CASSLIGTGAVNEQFF
D gene: TRBD2; V gene: TRBV11-2; J gene: TRBJ2-5; CDR3 protein: CASSSSRSGRGETQYF
D gene: TRBD2; V gene: TRBV19; J gene: TRBJ2-1; CDR3 protein: CASSSPGLAGREQFF
D gene: NA; V gene: TRBV19; J gene: TRBJ2-6; CDR3 protein: CASIGGPGANVLTF
D gene: NA; V gene: TRBV27; J gene: TRBJ1-5; CDR3 protein: CASSLFSNQPQHF
D gene: NA; V gene: TRBV7-2; J gene: TRBJ2-5; CDR3 protein: CASSLIGETQYF
D gene: NA; V gene: TRBV11-2; J gene: TRBJ2-6; CDR3 protein: CASGEIGANVLTF
D gene: NA; V gene: TRBV25-1; J gene: TRBJ2-1; CDR3 protein: CASSGRTDTYNEQFF
D gene: NA; V gene: TRBV4-1; J gene: TRBJ2-7; CDR3 protein: CASSQEGGAARSSYEQYF
D gene: NA; V gene: TRBV19; J gene: TRBJ1-2; CDR3 protein: CASRRQGGQSNYGYTF
D gene: NA; V gene: TRBV7-6; J gene: TRBJ2-7; CDR3 protein: CASSPREGYEQYF